The present T cell receptor beta chain was sequenced within a study of T cells in Graves' hyperthyroidism and ophthalmopathy. Study results and limitations: Most expanded thyroid clonotypes above 0.001 recurred in blood. The model forecast ophthalmopathy, anticipating it by a median 6.5 months before onset. Ophthalmopathy could be told apart from stable hyperthyroidism with a 13 V-J model.

As concerns this clonotype: The antigen remains undetermined.

Not enrolled were patients with uncontrolled infection, other autoimmune disease, pregnancy or lactation. V shed 2 bases and J shed 8 bases, with 9 bases lying between them. The V gene's germline CDR1 is SGHAT and CDR2 FQNNGV. This CDR3 is built from 13 residues. The source material, RNA transcripts, was used to amplify TCR beta CDR3 regions. HTBI primers drove first-round RT-PCR of the TCR CDR3. Via MiXCR, TCRdb re-called the multiplex PCR reads, giving one row per CDR3 protein. The sample carries 540,000 or so distinct CDR3 sequences, about 45% recorded once. V and J are TRBV11-2 and TRBJ1-4; D uncertain. Sequencing was performed on peripheral blood or thyroid tissue (not recorded which). The clonotype originates from an adult woman with Graves' disease, either hyperthyroidism or ophthalmopathy (not recorded which). This chain's CDR3 is CASSLSPGEKLFF. CDR3 DNA: TGTGCCAGCAGCTTATCGCCGGGAGAAAAACTGTTTTTT.